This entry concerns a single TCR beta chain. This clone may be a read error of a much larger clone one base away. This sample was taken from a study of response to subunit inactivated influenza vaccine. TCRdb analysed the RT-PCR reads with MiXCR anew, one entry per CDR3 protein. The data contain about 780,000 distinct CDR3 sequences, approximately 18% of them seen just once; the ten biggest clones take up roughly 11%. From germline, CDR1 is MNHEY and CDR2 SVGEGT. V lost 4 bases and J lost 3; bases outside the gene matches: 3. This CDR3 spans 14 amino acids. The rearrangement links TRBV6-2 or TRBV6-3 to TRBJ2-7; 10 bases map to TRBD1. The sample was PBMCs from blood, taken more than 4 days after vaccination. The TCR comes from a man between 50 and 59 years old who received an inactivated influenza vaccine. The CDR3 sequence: CASSFWTGGYEQYF. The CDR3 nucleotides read TGTGCCAGCAGTTTCTGGACAGGGGGCTACGAGCAGTACTTC.